This T cell receptor (beta chain) was sequenced during a study of memory CD4+ T cells and cytomegalovirus serostatus. Single viable CD3+CD4+CD8-CD45RO+ cells were sorted as the memory CD4+ T cells. V shed 7 bases and J 6 bases; nucleotides not matched to a gene: 12. Germline lookup yields CDR1 MNHEY and CDR2 SMNVEV (reference sequence). This CDR3 comprises 15 residues. Assay used: immunoSEQ multiplex PCR; TCRdb lists only in-frame clones, some missing. The sample consists of 64,000 or so clones, roughly three quarters of them appearing once. Sequencing was done on a sample of memory CD4+ T cells from blood. The origin of this receptor is an adult in good health and CMV-seronegative. The chain has TRBV27 and TRBJ1-2; 9 bases map to TRBD1. CDR3 region: CASNPGTGFWDGYTF. The CDR3 DNA is TGTGCCAGCAACCCCGGGACAGGGTTTTGGGATGGCTACACCTTC.